The 8 T cell receptor beta chains given below trace back to one sample, sequenced in a study of control samples from healthy donors and cancer patients. Sequenced by immunoSEQ multiplex PCR; TCRdb stores in-frame clones only, minus some. The sample shows 85,000 to 95,000 clones, 88% of them seen only once. The material sequenced was blood. These receptors were collected from a woman aged 70-85 years in good health.

CDR3 region: CASTSGANTEAFF. In DNA, the CDR3 is TGTGCCAGCACTTCCGGGGCAAACACTGAAGCTTTCTTT. The genes are TRBV2 and TRBJ1-1; a possible D gene is TRBD1 (5 bases). Trimming removed 7 bases at V and 2 bases at J, with 11 bases between. This CDR3 is built from 13 residues. CDR1 SNHLY and CDR2 FYNNEI come from the germline V gene.

The chain recombines TRBV12-3 or TRBV12-4 with TRBJ1-1; no definite D call. The V and J ends lost 8 bases and 4 bases respectively, with 11 bases between them. The CDR3 has 12 amino acids. The CDR3 spells CASGRVGTEAFF. The CDR3 DNA is TGTGCCAGCGGAAGGGTGGGCACTGAAGCTTTCTTT.

The chain links TRBV24-1 to TRBJ2-7; 9 bases match TRBD1. Looked up from germline, CDR1 is KGHDR and CDR2 is SFDVKD. This CDR3 is 16 amino acids long. Trimming cost V 4 bases and J 4 bases; bases outside gene matches: 10. CDR3 residues: CATSDPTGGPGYEQYF. CDR3 DNA: TGTGCCACCAGTGACCCAACAGGGGGCCCGGGATACGAGCAGTACTTC.

The CDR3 reads CASSQTGRTEAFF. The CDR3 coding sequence is TGTGCCAGCAGTCAGACAGGGAGGACTGAAGCTTTCTTT. This rearrangement joins TRBV12-3 or TRBV12-4 to TRBJ1-1, with 7 nucleotides matching TRBD1. J lost 5 bases, V lost 5 bases, and 5 bases had no gene match. The CDR3 runs to 13 residues.

This chain links TRBV15 with TRBJ2-6; no reliable D call. CDR3 length equals 17 residues. The germline CDR1 and CDR2 sequences are LNHNV and YYDKDF (reference sequence). Trimming took off 0 bases at V and 1 base at J, with 10 bases between the two ends. As DNA, the CDR3 is TGTGCCACCAGCAGAGATTTTTTTCGGTCTGGGGCCAACGTCCTGACTTTC. It codes for CATSRDFFRSGANVLTF. Full variable domain (rest looked up from reference TRBV15 and TRBJ2-6): DAMVIQNPRYQVTQFGKPVTLSCSQTLNHNVMYWYQQKSSQAPKLLFHYYDKDFNNEADTPDNFQSRRPNTSFCFLDIRSPGLGDTAMYLCATSRDFFRSGANVLTFGAGSRLTVL.

The table lists this clone with a count of one. V usage is TRBV7-2 and J usage is TRBJ2-3; possible D gene TRBD2, 6 bases. The CDR3 extends over 16 amino acids. The germline V gene encodes CDR1 SGHTA and CDR2 FQGNSA. Between the trimmed V and J ends, which lost 5 bases and 0 bases, there was a span of 15 bases. The CDR3, as DNA: TGTGCCAGCAGCCCAAATGGGAGGCTTAGCACAGATACGCAGTATTTT. Amino acid sequence: CASSPNGRLSTDTQYF.

The rearrangement uses TRBV6-5 and TRBJ2-5; 11 bases align to TRBD1. Per the germline V gene, CDR1 is MNHEY and CDR2 is SVGAGI. This CDR3 spans 14 amino acids. Germline trimming cut 6 bases from V and 5 bases from J; bases unmatched to any gene: 5. CDR3 residues: CASRRDRGGETQYF. DNA for the CDR3: TGTGCCAGCAGGCGGGACAGGGGGGGGGAGACCCAGTACTTC.

V and J are TRBV11-3 and TRBJ2-1, with TRBD1 as a possible D gene (6 bases). The V gene's germline CDR1 is SGHNT and CDR2 YENEEA. V dropped 5 bases and J dropped 5 bases, with 16 bases sitting between them. The CDR3 totals 15 residues. The CDR3 is CASSRTGLVDNEQFF. CDR3 DNA: TGTGCCAGCAGCCGTACAGGGTTGGTGGACAATGAGCAGTTCTTC.